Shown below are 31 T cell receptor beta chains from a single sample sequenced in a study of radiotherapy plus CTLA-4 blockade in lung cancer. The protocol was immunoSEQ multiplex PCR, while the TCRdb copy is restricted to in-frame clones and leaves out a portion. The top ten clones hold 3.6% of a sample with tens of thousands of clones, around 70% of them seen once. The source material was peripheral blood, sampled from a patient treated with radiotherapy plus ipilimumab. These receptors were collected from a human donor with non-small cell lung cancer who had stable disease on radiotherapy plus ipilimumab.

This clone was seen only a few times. The CDR3 region has the DNA TGTGCCAGCAGTTATACACAGGATAGCAATCAGCCCCAGCATTTT. It codes for CASSYTQDSNQPQHF. The chain employs TRBV6-5 and TRBJ1-5; maybe TRBD1 (5 bases). V gave up 3 bases and J gave up 0 bases, with 9 bases separating them. Germline CDR1 is MNHEY and CDR2 is SVGAGI. The CDR3 has 15 amino acids.

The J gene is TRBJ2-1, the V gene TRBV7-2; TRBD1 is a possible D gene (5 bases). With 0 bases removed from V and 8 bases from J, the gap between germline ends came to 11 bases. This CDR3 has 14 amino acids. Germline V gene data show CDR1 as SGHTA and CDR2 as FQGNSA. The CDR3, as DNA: TGTGCCAGCAGCTTAGCCGGAACAGGACATGAGCAGTTCTTC. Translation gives CASSLAGTGHEQFF.

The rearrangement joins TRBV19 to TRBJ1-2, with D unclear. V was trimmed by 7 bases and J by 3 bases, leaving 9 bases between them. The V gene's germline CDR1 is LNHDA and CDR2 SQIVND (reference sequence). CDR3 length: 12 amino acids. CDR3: CASKGFDYGYTF. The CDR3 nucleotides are TGTGCCAGTAAAGGGTTTGACTATGGCTACACCTTC.

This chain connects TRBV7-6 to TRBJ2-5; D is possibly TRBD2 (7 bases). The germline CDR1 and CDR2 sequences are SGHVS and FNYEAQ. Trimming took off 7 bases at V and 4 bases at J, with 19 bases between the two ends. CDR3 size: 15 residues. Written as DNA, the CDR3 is TGTGCCAGCAACCCCGGGGGGCGCCGGGGAGAGACCCAGTACTTC. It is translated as CASNPGGRRGETQYF.

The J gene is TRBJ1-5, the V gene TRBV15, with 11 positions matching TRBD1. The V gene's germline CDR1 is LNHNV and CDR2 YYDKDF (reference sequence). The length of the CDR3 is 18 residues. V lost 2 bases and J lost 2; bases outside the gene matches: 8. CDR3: CATSRRRTGGWGNQPQHF. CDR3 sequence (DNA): TGTGCCACCAGCAGAAGACGGACAGGGGGCTGGGGCAATCAGCCCCAGCATTTT. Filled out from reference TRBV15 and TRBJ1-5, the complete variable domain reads DAMVIQNPRYQVTQFGKPVTLSCSQTLNHNVMYWYQQKSSQAPKLLFHYYDKDFNNEADTPDNFQSRRPNTSFCFLDIRSPGLGDTAMYLCATSRRRTGGWGNQPQHFGDGTRLSIL.

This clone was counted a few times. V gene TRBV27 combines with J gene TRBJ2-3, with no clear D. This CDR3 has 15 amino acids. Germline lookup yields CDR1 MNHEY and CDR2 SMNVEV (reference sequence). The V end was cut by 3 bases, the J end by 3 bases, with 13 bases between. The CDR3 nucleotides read TGTGCCAGCAGTTTCTCTAGATGGCAGACAGATACGCAGTATTTT. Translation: CASSFSRWQTDTQYF.

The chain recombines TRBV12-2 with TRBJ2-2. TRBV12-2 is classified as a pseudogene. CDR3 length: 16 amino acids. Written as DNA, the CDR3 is TGTGCAAGTCGCCCAACCAACGTAGGATACACCGGGGAGCTGTTTTTT. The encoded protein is CASRPTNVGYTGELFF.

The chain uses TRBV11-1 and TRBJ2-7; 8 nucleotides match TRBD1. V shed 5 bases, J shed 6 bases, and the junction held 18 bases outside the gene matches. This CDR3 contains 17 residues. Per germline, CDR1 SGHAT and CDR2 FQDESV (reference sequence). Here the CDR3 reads CASSRSGGAAFGGEQYF. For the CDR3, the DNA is TGTGCCAGCAGCCGATCAGGGGGCGCGGCTTTTGGAGGCGAGCAGTACTTC.

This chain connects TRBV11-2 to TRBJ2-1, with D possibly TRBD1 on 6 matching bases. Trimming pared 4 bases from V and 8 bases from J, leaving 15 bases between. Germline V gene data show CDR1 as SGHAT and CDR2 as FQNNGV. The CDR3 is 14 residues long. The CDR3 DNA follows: TGTGCCAGCAGCTCCCTCCGGGACATTTATGAGCAGTTCTTC. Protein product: CASSSLRDIYEQFF.

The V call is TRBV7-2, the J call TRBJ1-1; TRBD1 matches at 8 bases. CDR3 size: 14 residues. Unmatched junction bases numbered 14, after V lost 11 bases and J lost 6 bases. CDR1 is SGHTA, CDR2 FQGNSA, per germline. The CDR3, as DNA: TGTGCCTCCACAGGGGGATATGACGGGGCTGAAGCTTTCTTT. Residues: CASTGGYDGAEAFF.

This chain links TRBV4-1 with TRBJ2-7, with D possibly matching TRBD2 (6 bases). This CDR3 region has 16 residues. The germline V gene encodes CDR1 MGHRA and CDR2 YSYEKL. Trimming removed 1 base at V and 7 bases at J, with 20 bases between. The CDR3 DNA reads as TGCGCCAGCAGCCAAGTTCGACTAGATGGAGCGCGGGAGCAGTACTTC. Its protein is CASSQVRLDGAREQYF.

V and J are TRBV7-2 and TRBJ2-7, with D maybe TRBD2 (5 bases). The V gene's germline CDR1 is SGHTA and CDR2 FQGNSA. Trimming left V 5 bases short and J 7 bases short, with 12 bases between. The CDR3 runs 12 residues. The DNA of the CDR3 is TGTGCCAGCAGCGGAAGAGGGTGGGAGCAGTACTTC. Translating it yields CASSGRGWEQYF. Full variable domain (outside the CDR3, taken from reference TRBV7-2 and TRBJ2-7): GAGVSQSPSNKVTEKGKDVELRCDPISGHTALYWYRQSLGQGLEFLIYFQGNSAPDKSGLPSDRFSAERTGGSVSTLTIQRTQQEDSAVYLCASSGRGWEQYFGPGTRLTVT.

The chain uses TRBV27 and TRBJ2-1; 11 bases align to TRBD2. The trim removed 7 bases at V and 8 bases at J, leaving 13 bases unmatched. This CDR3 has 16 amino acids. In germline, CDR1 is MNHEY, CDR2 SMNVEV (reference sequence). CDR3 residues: CASIRSSGRNRYEQFF. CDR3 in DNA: TGTGCCAGCATTAGGTCTAGCGGGAGGAACCGCTATGAGCAGTTCTTC.

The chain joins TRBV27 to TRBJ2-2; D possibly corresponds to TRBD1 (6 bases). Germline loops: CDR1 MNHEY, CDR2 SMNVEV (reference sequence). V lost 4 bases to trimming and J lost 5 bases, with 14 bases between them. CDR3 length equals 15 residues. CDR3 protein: CASSSPQGITGELFF. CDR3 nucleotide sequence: TGTGCCAGCAGTTCACCACAGGGAATTACCGGGGAGCTGTTTTTT.

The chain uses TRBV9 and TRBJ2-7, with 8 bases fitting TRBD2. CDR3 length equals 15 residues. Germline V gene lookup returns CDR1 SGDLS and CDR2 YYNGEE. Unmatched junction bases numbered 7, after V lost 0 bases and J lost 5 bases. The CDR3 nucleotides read TGTGCCAGCAGCGTAGCGGCGGGAGGAGAAGACGAGCAGTACTTC. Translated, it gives CASSVAAGGEDEQYF.

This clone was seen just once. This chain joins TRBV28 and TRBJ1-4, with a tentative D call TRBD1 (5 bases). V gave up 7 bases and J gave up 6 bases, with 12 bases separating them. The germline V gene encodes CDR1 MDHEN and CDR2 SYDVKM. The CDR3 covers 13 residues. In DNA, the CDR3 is TGTGCCAGCACCCCATGGGGGGATGAAAAACTGTTTTTT. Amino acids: CASTPWGDEKLFF.

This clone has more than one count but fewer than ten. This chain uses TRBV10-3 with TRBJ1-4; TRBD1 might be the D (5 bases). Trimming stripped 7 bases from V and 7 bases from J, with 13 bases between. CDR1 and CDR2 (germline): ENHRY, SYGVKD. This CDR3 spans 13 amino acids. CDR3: CAITRDPTEKLFF. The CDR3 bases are TGTGCCATCACCCGGGACCCAACTGAAAAACTGTTTTTT.

For the CDR3, the DNA is TGTGCCAGCAGTATCCTAAGGACAGGGACGAGCACTGAAGCTTTCTTT. Amino acid sequence: CASSILRTGTSTEAFF. The chain has TRBV2 and TRBJ1-1, with 8 bases lining up with TRBD1. CDR3 length: 16 residues. The V gene end was trimmed by 5 bases and the J gene end by 4 bases; junction bases not matched to a gene: 12. Germline V gives CDR1 SNHLY, CDR2 FYNNEI.

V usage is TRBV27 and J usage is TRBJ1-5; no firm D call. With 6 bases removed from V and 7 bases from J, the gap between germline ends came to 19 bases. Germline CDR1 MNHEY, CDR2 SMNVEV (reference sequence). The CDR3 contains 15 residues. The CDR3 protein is CASSPAVGVRQPQHF. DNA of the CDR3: TGTGCCAGCAGCCCCGCAGTCGGGGTAAGACAGCCCCAGCATTTT.

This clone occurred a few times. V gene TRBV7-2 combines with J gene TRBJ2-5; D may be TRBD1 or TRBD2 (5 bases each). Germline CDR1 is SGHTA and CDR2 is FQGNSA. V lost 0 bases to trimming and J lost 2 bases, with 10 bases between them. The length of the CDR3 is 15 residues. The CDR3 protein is CASSLAGTSQETQYF. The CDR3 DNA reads TGTGCCAGCAGCTTAGCGGGGACGTCACAAGAGACCCAGTACTTC.

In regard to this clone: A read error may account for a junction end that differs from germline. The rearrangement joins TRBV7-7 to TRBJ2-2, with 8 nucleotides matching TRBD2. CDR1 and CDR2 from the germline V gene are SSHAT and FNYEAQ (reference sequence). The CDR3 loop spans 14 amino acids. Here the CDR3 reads CASKTSVSTGELFF. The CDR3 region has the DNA TGTGCTAGCAAGACTAGCGTTTCCACCGGGGAGCTGTTTTTT. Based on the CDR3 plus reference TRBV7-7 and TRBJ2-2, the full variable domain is GAGVSQSPRYKVTKRGQDVTLRCDPISSHATLYWYQQALGQGPEFLTYFNYEAQPDKSGLPSDRFSAERPEGSISTLTIQRTEQRDSAMYRCASKTSVSTGELFFGEGSRLTVL.

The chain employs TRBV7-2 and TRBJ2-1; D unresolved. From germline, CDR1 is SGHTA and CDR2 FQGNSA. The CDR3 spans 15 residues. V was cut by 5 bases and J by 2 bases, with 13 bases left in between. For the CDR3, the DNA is TGTGCCAGCAGCGGCACTTCAACTCCCTACAATGAGCAGTTCTTC. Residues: CASSGTSTPYNEQFF. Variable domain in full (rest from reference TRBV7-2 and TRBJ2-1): GAGVSQSPSNKVTEKGKDVELRCDPISGHTALYWYRQSLGQGLEFLIYFQGNSAPDKSGLPSDRFSAERTGGSVSTLTIQRTQQEDSAVYLCASSGTSTPYNEQFFGPGTRLTVL.

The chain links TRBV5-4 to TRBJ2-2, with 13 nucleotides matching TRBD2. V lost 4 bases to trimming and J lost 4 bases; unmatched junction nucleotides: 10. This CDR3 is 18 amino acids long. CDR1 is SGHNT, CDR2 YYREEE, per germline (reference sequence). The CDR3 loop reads CASSTELAGGPGTGELFF. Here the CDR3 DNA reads TGTGCCAGCAGCACCGAACTAGCGGGAGGGCCGGGCACCGGGGAGCTGTTTTTT.

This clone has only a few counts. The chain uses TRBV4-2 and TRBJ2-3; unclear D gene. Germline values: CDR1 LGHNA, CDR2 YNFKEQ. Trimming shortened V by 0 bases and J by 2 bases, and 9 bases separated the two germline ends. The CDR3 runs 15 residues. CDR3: CASSQDRRITDTQYF. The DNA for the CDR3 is TGTGCCAGCAGCCAAGATAGGCGGATCACAGATACGCAGTATTTT.

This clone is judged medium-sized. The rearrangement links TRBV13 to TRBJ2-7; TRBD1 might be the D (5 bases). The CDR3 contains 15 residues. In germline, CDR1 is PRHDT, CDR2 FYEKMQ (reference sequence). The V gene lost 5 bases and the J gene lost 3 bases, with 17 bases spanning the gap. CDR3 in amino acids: CASSARSKGLYEQYF. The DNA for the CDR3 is TGTGCCAGCAGCGCCCGGTCAAAGGGGCTCTACGAGCAGTACTTC.

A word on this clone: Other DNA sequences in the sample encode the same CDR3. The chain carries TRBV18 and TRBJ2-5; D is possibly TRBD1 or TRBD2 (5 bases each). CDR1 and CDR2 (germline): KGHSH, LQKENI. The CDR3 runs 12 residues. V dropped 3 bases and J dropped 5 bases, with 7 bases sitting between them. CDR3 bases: TGTGCCAGCTCACCTTGGGGGGAGACCCAGTACTTC. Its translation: CASSPWGETQYF.

The CDR3 nucleotides read TGTGCCAGCTCATCGCGACAGGGGAGGTTGACTGAAGCTTTCTTT. Translating it yields CASSSRQGRLTEAFF. The rearrangement uses TRBV18 and TRBJ1-1; 8 nucleotides line up with TRBD1. Germline V gene lookup returns CDR1 KGHSH and CDR2 LQKENI. The V gene end was trimmed by 5 bases and the J gene end by 5 bases; junction bases not matched to a gene: 10. This CDR3 spans 15 amino acids.

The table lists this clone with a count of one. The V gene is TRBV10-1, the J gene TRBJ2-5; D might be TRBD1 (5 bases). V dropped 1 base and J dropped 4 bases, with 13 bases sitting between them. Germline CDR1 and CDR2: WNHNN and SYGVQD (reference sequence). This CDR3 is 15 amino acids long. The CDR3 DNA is TGCGCCAGCAGTGAGTTGCACCAGGGAAGAGAGACCCAGTACTTC. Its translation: CASSELHQGRETQYF.

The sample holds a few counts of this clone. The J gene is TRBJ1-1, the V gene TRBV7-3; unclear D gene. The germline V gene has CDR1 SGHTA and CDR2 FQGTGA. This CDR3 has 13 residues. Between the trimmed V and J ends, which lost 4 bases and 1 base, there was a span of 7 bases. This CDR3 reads CASSYGPNTEAFF. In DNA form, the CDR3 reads TGTGCCAGCAGCTACGGGCCGAACACTGAAGCTTTCTTT.

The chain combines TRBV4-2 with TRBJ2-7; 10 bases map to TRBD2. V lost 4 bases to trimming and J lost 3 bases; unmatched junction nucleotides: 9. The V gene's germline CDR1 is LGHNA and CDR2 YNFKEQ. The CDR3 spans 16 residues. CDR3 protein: CASSPVSASGSYEQYF. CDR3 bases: TGTGCCAGCAGCCCAGTCTCGGCTAGCGGGAGCTACGAGCAGTACTTC.

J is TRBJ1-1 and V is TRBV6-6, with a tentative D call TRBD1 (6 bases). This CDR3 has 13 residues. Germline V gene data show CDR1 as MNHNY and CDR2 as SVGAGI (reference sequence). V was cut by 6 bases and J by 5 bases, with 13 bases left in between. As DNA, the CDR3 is TGTGCCAGCAGCTGGGACACGGGGACTGAAGCTTTCTTT. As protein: CASSWDTGTEAFF.